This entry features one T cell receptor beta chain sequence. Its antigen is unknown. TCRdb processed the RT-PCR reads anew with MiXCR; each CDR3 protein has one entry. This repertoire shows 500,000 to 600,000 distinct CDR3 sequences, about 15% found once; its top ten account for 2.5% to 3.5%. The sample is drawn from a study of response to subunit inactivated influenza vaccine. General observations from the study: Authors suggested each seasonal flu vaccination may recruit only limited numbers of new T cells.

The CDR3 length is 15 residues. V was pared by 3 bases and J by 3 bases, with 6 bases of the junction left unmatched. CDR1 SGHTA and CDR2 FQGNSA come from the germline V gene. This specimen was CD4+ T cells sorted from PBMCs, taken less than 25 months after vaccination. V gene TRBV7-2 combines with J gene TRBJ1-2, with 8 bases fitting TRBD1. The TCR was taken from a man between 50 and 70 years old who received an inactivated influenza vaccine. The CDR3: CASSLNAGGYYGYTF. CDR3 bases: TGTGCCAGCAGCTTGAATGCAGGGGGCTACTATGGCTACACCTTC.